This TCR beta chain was sequenced during a study of T cells after yellow fever vaccination. 5'RACE template switching generated TCR cDNA, adding a universal primer site and UMIs. One entry per CDR3 protein results from TCRdb running MiXCR on the 5' RACE reads. The table shows fewer than 100,000 distinct CDR3 sequences, with 5.8% occurring only once. Study-level findings and limits: Post-booster samples contained most primary-vaccination clones (about 95% CD4, about 85% CD8). Weaker overall, the secondary response nonetheless peaked faster (day 5 versus 15). Bulk-population clonotypes that are abundant could appear as contaminants in FACS-sorted repertoires.

This CDR3 region has 16 residues. CDR1 is SGHAT and CDR2 is FQNNGV in the germline V gene. Trimming cost V 5 bases and J 2 bases, with 16 bases left between them. This clonotype appeared a few times. What it recognizes is unknown. The sample consisted of CD8+ T cells sorted from PBMCs, taken 10 days after the yellow fever booster vaccination. The chain links TRBV11-2 to TRBJ2-1; perhaps TRBD2 as D (7 bases). This clonotype originated in a man aged 18 to 35 who received the YFV17D yellow fever vaccine. CDR3 sequence: CASSPSPGGTYNEQFF. The CDR3 coding sequence is TGTGCCAGCAGCCCTTCCCCGGGGGGCACCTACAATGAGCAGTTCTTC.